Described below is a single T cell receptor beta chain sequence and its context. The data were obtained in a study of blood T cell repertoires in COVID-19. The germline V gene has CDR1 ENHRY and CDR2 SYGVKD. The CDR3 totals 11 residues. The ends were cut back, 3 bases at V and 8 bases at J, with 7 bases in the middle. Participants had their cohort set by participant-reported clinical history. Profiled with immunoSEQ multiplex PCR; TCRdb holds only in-frame clones, not every one. The table has about 270,000 clones, under 90% seen once. This chain connects TRBV10-3 to TRBJ1-2; D is uncertain. The sample comprised PBMCs or T cells enriched from blood (not recorded which). This clonotype was obtained from a man aged 18 to 29 who had recovered from COVID-19. The CDR3 coding sequence is TGTGCCATCAGTGACGGAGGGGGCTACACCTTC. Translation gives CAISDGGGYTF.